This passage covers 26 T cell receptor beta chains from one sample sequenced in a study of T cells in Graves' hyperthyroidism and ophthalmopathy. Using RNA transcripts as the source, TCR beta CDR3 regions were amplified. HTBI primers were employed in a first-round RT-PCR of the TCR CDR3. TCRdb reprocessed the multiplex PCR reads via MiXCR and lists one record per CDR3 protein. Of 300,000 to 450,000 distinct CDR3 sequences listed, approximately 15% are singletons. The sequenced sample was blood. The source of these receptors is a woman in her twenties or thirties with Graves' hyperthyroidism.

The sample holds a few counts of this clonotype. The gene calls are TRBV24-1 and TRBJ2-1; 7 bases line up with TRBD2. The CDR3 is 14 residues long. Germline V gives CDR1 KGHDR, CDR2 SFDVKD. The ends lost 3 bases at V and 4 bases at J; junction bases unmatched: 2. The CDR3 nucleotides read TGTGCCACCAGTGATAGCGGGAATTACAATGAGCAGTTCTTC. This sequence encodes CATSDSGNYNEQFF.

This clonotype was recorded a few times. The rearrangement links TRBV20-1 to TRBJ2-3, with TRBD1 as a possible D gene (6 bases). The CDR3 is made up of 14 amino acids. CDR1 and CDR2 from the germline V gene are DFQATT and SNEGSKA (reference sequence). Trimming shortened V by 8 bases and J by 2 bases, and 17 bases separated the two germline ends. The CDR3 nucleotides read TGCAGTACAGGGAAGCCCCCCACCACAGATACGCAGTATTTT. Encoded protein: CSTGKPPTTDTQYF.

This clonotype occurred many times. The chain couples TRBV11-3 to TRBJ2-1; the D gene could be TRBD1 or TRBD2 (5 bases each). The V gene's germline CDR1 is SGHNT and CDR2 YENEEA. Trimming took off 5 bases at V and 4 bases at J, with 15 bases between the two ends. This CDR3 is built from 15 residues. This CDR3 is CASSTRAGTYNEQFF. For the CDR3, the DNA is TGTGCCAGCAGCACCCGGGCCGGGACGTACAATGAGCAGTTCTTC.

This clonotype appeared many times. The CDR3 here is CASSHHLGQGNTEAFF. In nucleotides, the CDR3 is TGTGCCAGCAGCCACCACTTAGGACAGGGGAACACTGAAGCTTTCTTT. J is TRBJ1-1 and V is TRBV3-1; TRBD1 aligns across 8 bases. The CDR3 spans 16 residues. From germline, CDR1 is LGHDT and CDR2 YNNKEL (reference sequence). Trimming at V came to 3 bases and at J to 1 base, leaving 7 bases not matched to a gene.

This clonotype was detected only a few times. V usage is TRBV27 and J usage is TRBJ2-2, with a weak D call TRBD1 (5 bases). V lost 5 bases, J lost 4 bases, and 14 bases lay in between. Looked up from germline, CDR1 is MNHEY and CDR2 is SMNVEV (reference sequence). This CDR3 has 15 residues. CDR3 residues: CASSTMGPPTGELFF. The CDR3 DNA is TGTGCCAGCAGTACCATGGGGCCCCCCACCGGGGAGCTGTTTTTT.

This clonotype has only one observation. The chain employs TRBV10-1 and TRBJ2-1; D is possibly TRBD1 (5 bases). Germline CDR1 is WNHNN and CDR2 is SYGVQD (reference sequence). Deletions cut 2 bases from V and 7 bases from J, with 9 bases between. The CDR3 totals 13 residues. CDR3 coding DNA: TGCGCCAGCAGTGAGGTAGGGGTTAATGAGCAGTTCTTC. This sequence encodes CASSEVGVNEQFF.

This clonotype was counted at least ten times. The V call is TRBV6-6, the J call TRBJ2-1, with D possibly being TRBD1 (6 bases). Germline CDR1 and CDR2: MNHNY and SVGAGI (reference sequence). CDR3 length: 13 amino acids. V lost 0 bases and J 10 bases, leaving 10 bases between the germline ends. CDR3 loop: CASSYSQGSEQFF. The CDR3 coding sequence is TGTGCCAGCAGTTACTCGCAGGGGAGCGAGCAGTTCTTC.

Ten or more counts support this clonotype. Sequence at one end of the junction differs from germline and may be a read error. V is TRBV2 and J is TRBJ2-1; D not resolved. CDR1 is SNHLY, CDR2 FYNNEI, per germline. The CDR3 covers 13 residues. The CDR3 sequence: CASSEETVNEQFF. Written as DNA, the CDR3 is TGTGCCAGCAGCGAAGAGACGGTAAATGAGCAGTTCTTC.

This clonotype was recorded many times. The V gene is TRBV20-1, the J gene TRBJ2-1; TRBD2 matches at 13 bases. Germline CDR1 and CDR2: DFQATT and SNEGSKA (reference sequence). The CDR3 has 14 residues. J lost 8 bases, V lost 3 bases, and 4 bases had no gene match. The CDR3 loop is CSASTSGRGHEQFF. The CDR3 DNA reads TGCAGTGCTAGTACTAGCGGGAGGGGCCATGAGCAGTTCTTC.

This clonotype has ten or more counts. This chain uses TRBV12-3 or TRBV12-4 with TRBJ1-2; D remains unclear. CDR3 length: 14 residues. The germline V and J ends were trimmed by 5 bases and 8 bases, with 18 bases remaining between them. CDR3 loop: CASSISDSSVGYTF. The CDR3 DNA follows: TGTGCCAGCAGTATCTCCGACTCGTCCGTGGGCTACACCTTC.

This clonotype was seen more than once but under ten times. The chain links TRBV2 to TRBJ2-3, with 9 bases identical to TRBD2. The CDR3 totals 15 residues. Trimming removed 7 bases from V and 3 bases from J; junction bases left unmatched: 8. CDR1 and CDR2 from the germline V gene are SNHLY and FYNNEI. CDR3 nucleotide sequence: TGTGCCAGCAAACTTAGCGGGAGCCTTACAGATACGCAGTATTTT. Translated, it gives CASKLSGSLTDTQYF.

This clonotype was seen once. This may be a read error: a much more frequent sequence differs by one nucleotide. The gene calls are TRBV28 and TRBJ2-5; either TRBD1 or TRBD2 may supply D (6 bases each). This CDR3 has 14 residues. The V end was cut by 6 bases, the J end by 2 bases, with 13 bases between. Germline values: CDR1 MDHEN, CDR2 SYDVKM. In DNA, the CDR3 is TGTGCCAGCAGCCGGGGGCGTTATCAAGAGACCCAGTACTTC. Translation: CASSRGRYQETQYF.

The chain carries TRBV7-3 and TRBJ2-1, with 12 bases that match TRBD2. CDR3 length equals 16 residues. Germline-derived CDR1 and CDR2 are SGHTA and FQGTGA. The J segment lost 4 bases and the V segment lost 5 bases, leaving 6 bases of the junction unmatched. CDR3 sequence: CASSPWTSGAYNEQFF. As DNA, the CDR3 is TGTGCCAGCAGCCCCTGGACTAGCGGGGCATACAATGAGCAGTTCTTC.

The sample holds many counts of this clonotype. This chain links TRBV28 with TRBJ1-2; D is unclear. V shed 5 bases and J shed 2 bases, with 9 bases lying between them. Germline assignment: CDR1 MDHEN and CDR2 SYDVKM. The CDR3 runs 13 residues. The CDR3 is CASSKAANYGYTF. CDR3 nucleotides: TGTGCCAGCAGTAAGGCGGCCAACTATGGCTACACCTTC.

The chain is built from TRBV24-1 and TRBJ2-5, with D uncertain. Trimming shortened V by 3 bases and J by 4 bases, and 14 bases separated the two germline ends. This CDR3 is 15 amino acids long. CDR1 and CDR2 from the germline V gene are KGHDR and SFDVKD. CDR3 protein: CATSDSHSERETQYF. The CDR3 nucleotides are TGTGCCACCAGTGATAGTCACTCGGAAAGAGAGACCCAGTACTTC.

This clonotype has at least ten counts. The chain carries TRBV28 and TRBJ1-1, with TRBD1 as a possible D gene (6 bases). Trimming shortened V by 6 bases and J by 4 bases, and 18 bases separated the two germline ends. The germline gives CDR1 MDHEN, CDR2 SYDVKM. This CDR3 is built from 15 residues. Here the CDR3 DNA reads TGTGCCAGCAGCGATCTGAAACAGGGTTTCACTGAAGCTTTCTTT. This gives the protein CASSDLKQGFTEAFF.

This clonotype was detected a few times. The chain employs TRBV4-1 and TRBJ2-5, with D perhaps TRBD1 (5 bases). The ends were cut back, 4 bases at V and 5 bases at J, with 14 bases in the middle. CDR1 MGHRA and CDR2 YSYEKL come from the germline V gene. The CDR3 sequence is 14 residues long. The CDR3 DNA sequence: TGCGCCAGCAGCCCCCTGGGGCGTGGCGAGACCCAGTACTTC. Amino acid sequence: CASSPLGRGETQYF.

This clonotype has just a few counts. In nucleotides, the CDR3 is TGTGCCAGCAGCGTAGCTAGCGGGAGACACAATGAGCAGTTCTTC. This encodes CASSVASGRHNEQFF. This chain uses TRBV9 with TRBJ2-1, with 10 bases matching TRBD2. CDR3 size: 15 residues. Germline lookup yields CDR1 SGDLS and CDR2 YYNGEE. V shed 0 bases, J shed 5 bases, and the junction held 2 bases outside the gene matches.

The V gene is TRBV20-1, the J gene TRBJ2-5; 9 positions match TRBD2. Unmatched junction bases numbered 9, after V lost 4 bases and J lost 0 bases. CDR1 DFQATT and CDR2 SNEGSKA come from the germline V gene (reference sequence). The CDR3 spans 16 residues. CDR3 nucleotides: TGCAGTGCTAATCGCCCGGGACTAGCAGACCAAGAGACCCAGTACTTC. Its protein product is CSANRPGLADQETQYF.

This clonotype was counted at least ten times. The genes are TRBV6-2 or TRBV6-3 and TRBJ1-5, with 8 bases aligning to TRBD1. The ends lost 3 bases at V and 5 bases at J; junction bases unmatched: 6. This CDR3 has 15 amino acids. Germline assignment: CDR1 MNHEY and CDR2 SVGEGT. For the CDR3, the DNA is TGTGCCAGCAGTTATCCAGGGGGCGGGGATCAGCCCCAGCATTTT. Residues: CASSYPGGGDQPQHF.

Regarding this clonotype: Possible read error: a much larger clone is one base away. J is TRBJ2-1 and V is TRBV29-1, with no clear D. V dropped 0 bases and J dropped 5 bases, with 8 bases sitting between them. The CDR3 totals 13 residues. Germline-derived CDR1 and CDR2 are SQVTM and ANQGSEA. DNA for the CDR3: TGCAGCGTTGAAGAGGACGACCACAATGAGCAGTTCTTC. Its translation: CSVEEDDHNEQFF.

The V and J genes are TRBV29-1 and TRBJ2-7, with TRBD1 as a possible D gene (5 bases). The germline V and J ends were trimmed by 3 bases and 2 bases, with 11 bases remaining between them. The CDR3 sequence is 13 residues long. CDR1 and CDR2 (germline): SQVTM, ANQGSEA. The DNA of the CDR3 is TGCAGCGTTGAGCAGGGTTCAACCTACGAGCAGTACTTC. This sequence encodes CSVEQGSTYEQYF.

This chain joins TRBV3-1 and TRBJ2-2, with D perhaps matching TRBD2 (6 bases). V lost 4 bases and J 1 base, leaving 10 bases between the germline ends. The germline V gene has CDR1 LGHDT and CDR2 YNNKEL (reference sequence). The CDR3 totals 15 residues. The CDR3 coding sequence is TGTGCCAGCAGCCCTGGGACTCTGAACACCGGGGAGCTGTTTTTT. Its protein product is CASSPGTLNTGELFF. Variable domain in full (rest from reference TRBV3-1 and TRBJ2-2): DTAVSQTPKYLVTQMGNDKSIKCEQNLGHDTMYWYKQDSKKFLKIMFSYNNKELIINETVPNRFSPKSPDKAHLNLHINSLELGDSAVYFCASSPGTLNTGELFFGEGSRLTVL.

The chain employs TRBV19 and TRBJ2-1; no reliable D call. The V end lost 7 bases, the J end lost 2 bases, and 9 bases lay between the germline ends. Germline values: CDR1 LNHDA, CDR2 SQIVND (reference sequence). The CDR3 has 13 amino acids. The CDR3 DNA sequence: TGTGCCAGTACGGACCCCCCCTACAATGAGCAGTTCTTC. Translated, it gives CASTDPPYNEQFF.

The J gene is TRBJ2-1, the V gene TRBV6-1; 8 nucleotides match TRBD1. The V gene end was trimmed by 9 bases and the J gene end by 9 bases; junction bases not matched to a gene: 7. CDR3 size: 12 residues. Germline V gene sequence: CDR1 MNHNS, CDR2 SASEGT. CDR3 residues: CASQDRVVEQFF. The DNA of the CDR3 is TGTGCCAGTCAGGACAGGGTGGTTGAGCAGTTCTTC.

In this sample, this clonotype turned up many times. This CDR3 reads CATSSDRSYEQYF. The CDR3 DNA reads TGTGCCACCAGCAGCGACAGGAGTTACGAGCAGTACTTC. The chain is built from TRBV15 and TRBJ2-7; TRBD1 is a possible D gene (6 bases). Germline V CDR1 and CDR2: LNHNV, YYDKDF (reference sequence). CDR3 length: 13 amino acids. Trimming removed 3 bases from V and 4 bases from J, with 10 bases in between. Filled out from reference TRBV15 and TRBJ2-7, the complete variable domain reads DAMVIQNPRYQVTQFGKPVTLSCSQTLNHNVMYWYQQKSSQAPKLLFHYYDKDFNNEADTPDNFQSRRPNTSFCFLDIRSPGLGDTAMYLCATSSDRSYEQYFGPGTRLTVT.